This T cell receptor (beta chain) originates from a study of CD8+ T cells in alopecia areata. Study context: Tofacitinib continued for 6 to 18 months and was then withheld for 6 months.

Sequencing used cDNA as its template, made by extracting RNA and reverse transcribing it. Sequencing was performed with immunoSEQ multiplex PCR; in TCRdb, only in-frame clones are kept and a portion is missing. In the table there are some 240,000 clones, around three fifths of which are singletons. Germline V lookup: CDR1 SGHTA, CDR2 FQGNSA. V lost 7 bases, J lost 8 bases, and 11 bases lay in between. CDR3 length: 12 amino acids. General study results and limits: The study found TCR sharing across patients less clear than in mice, possibly for HLA reasons.

As part of sample collection, lesional scalp punch biopsies and peripheral blood were taken from alopecia areata patients. As for this clone: Its matching antigen is unknown.

The chain is built from TRBV7-2 and TRBJ2-2; tentatively, D is TRBD1 or TRBD2 (5 bases each). This TCR came from a human donor with alopecia areata. The sequencing here drew on CD4+ T cells sorted from blood, taken at week 0. CDR3: CASTPGRGELFF. The CDR3 nucleotides are TGTGCCAGCACCCCGGGGCGAGGGGAGCTGTTTTTT.